These T cell receptor beta chains were read from a single sample in a study of blood T cell repertoires in COVID-19. Sequenced by immunoSEQ multiplex PCR; TCRdb stores in-frame clones only, minus some. Here the sample spans fewer than 350,000 clones, 81% being singletons. Sequencing was performed on peripheral blood. The source of these receptors is a woman aged 55-70 years with active or convalescent COVID-19. The CDR3 runs from the conserved cysteine through the conserved F or W. Each record gives: D gene, J gene, clone size, V gene, CDR3 protein, CDR3 DNA. D genes are given only for firm matches. A row's size may be missing; if present it is once, few, many or a size class.

.	TRBJ1-3	.	TRBV19	CASSTGGGSGNTIYF	TGTGCCAGTAGTACGGGAGGAGGCTCTGGAAACACCATATATTTT
.	TRBJ1-3	.	TRBV7-2	CASSLQGNTIYF	TGTGCCAGCAGCTTACAGGGGAACACCATATATTTT
.	TRBJ1-2	.	TRBV5-5	CASSFTLQRGTSDGYTF	TGTGCCAGCAGCTTCACTCTCCAACGGGGGACTTCTGACGGCTACACCTTC
.	TRBJ2-2	.	TRBV3-1/TRBV3-2	CASSQVMVDTGELFF	TGTGCCAGCAGCCAAGTTATGGTAGACACCGGGGAGCTGTTTTTT
.	TRBJ1-1	.	TRBV5-4	CASSLPGALSFTEAFF	TGTGCCAGCAGCTTGCCTGGGGCATTGAGTTTCACTGAAGCTTTCTTT
.	TRBJ2-5	.	TRBV6-6	CASSPSRVEETQYF	TGTGCCAGCAGTCCAAGCCGAGTCGAAGAGACCCAGTACTTC
TRBD1	TRBJ2-6	.	TRBV19	CATQGATVGANVLTF	TGTGCCACCCAGGGGGCGACAGTTGGGGCCAACGTCCTGACTTTC
TRBD1	TRBJ1-4	.	TRBV4-3	CASSQDILGTAKLFF	TGCGCCAGCAGCCAAGACATATTAGGGACAGCTAAACTGTTTTTT
TRBD1	TRBJ1-1	.	TRBV30	CAWSDQTHRGRGTEAFF	TGTGCCTGGAGTGACCAAACACACAGGGGTCGGGGCACTGAAGCTTTCTTT
.	TRBJ1-1	.	TRBV19	CASSMQGDTEAFF	TGTGCCAGTAGTATGCAGGGTGACACTGAAGCTTTCTTT
.	TRBJ1-2	.	TRBV21-1	CASSKEGQDYGYTF	TGTGCCAGCAGCAAAGAAGGACAGGACTATGGCTACACCTTC
.	TRBJ1-2	.	TRBV19	CASSSRQILNYGYTF	TGTGCCAGTAGTAGCCGACAGATCCTCAACTATGGCTACACCTTC
TRBD2	TRBJ2-5	.	TRBV27	CASSSGTRGEPETQYF	TGTGCCAGCAGTTCGGGGACCCGGGGGGAGCCAGAGACCCAGTACTTC
TRBD1	TRBJ1-2	.	TRBV2	CASRDDRDGYTF	TGTGCCAGCAGGGATGACAGGGATGGCTACACCTTC
TRBD1	TRBJ2-2	once	TRBV14	CASSHRDRVAGELFF	TGTGCCAGTAGCCACCGGGACAGGGTGGCCGGGGAGCTGTTTTTT
TRBD1	TRBJ1-2	.	TRBV19	CASSTGQSNYGYTF	TGTGCCAGTAGTACGGGACAGTCTAACTATGGCTACACCTTC
TRBD2	TRBJ2-1	.	TRBV28	CASIPSGGAGEQFF	TGTGCCAGCATACCTAGCGGGGGGGCGGGTGAGCAGTTCTTC
.	TRBJ2-2	.	TRBV15	CATSREVGTGELFF	TGTGCCACCAGCAGAGAGGTCGGGACCGGGGAGCTGTTTTTT
.	TRBJ1-1	.	TRBV19	CASSRSIQGNTEAFF	TGTGCCAGTAGCCGTTCTATTCAGGGGAACACTGAAGCTTTCTTT
TRBD1	TRBJ1-1	few	TRBV5-6	CASSRSRDRVNTEAFF	TGTGCCAGCAGCAGATCCCGGGACAGGGTGAACACTGAAGCTTTCTTT
TRBD1	TRBJ2-5	.	TRBV3-1/TRBV3-2	CASSRGIGTGGKETQYF	TGTGCCAGCAGCCGGGGAATCGGGACAGGGGGAAAAGAGACCCAGTACTTC
TRBD1	TRBJ2-7	.	TRBV27	CASSDRVGAYEQYF	TGTGCCAGCAGCGACAGGGTAGGGGCCTACGAGCAGTACTTC
TRBD2	TRBJ2-1	.	TRBV6-2/TRBV6-3	CASSPPGLAGGNEQFF	TGTGCCAGCAGTCCCCCGGGACTAGCGGGGGGCAATGAGCAGTTCTTC
.	TRBJ1-5	.	TRBV6-5	CASRQGLFGPQHF	TGTGCCAGCAGACAGGGTTTGTTTGGGCCCCAGCATTTT
TRBD2	TRBJ2-1	few	TRBV18	CASSPPAGGPNEQFF	TGTGCCAGCTCACCCCCAGCGGGGGGGCCTAATGAGCAGTTCTTC
TRBD2	TRBJ2-5	.	TRBV19	CASSLPSGGRETQYF	TGTGCCAGTAGTCTCCCTAGCGGGGGACGAGAGACCCAGTACTTC
.	TRBJ2-3	.	TRBV3-1/TRBV3-2	CASSNGGPHTDTQYF	TGTGCCAGCAGCAACGGGGGGCCACACACAGATACGCAGTATTTT
.	TRBJ1-2	.	TRBV6-6	CASTVAGGANYGYTF	TGTGCCAGCACGGTCGCGGGGGGCGCTAACTATGGCTACACCTTC
TRBD2	TRBJ2-3	.	TRBV6-4	CASSAQIAGGRDTQYF	TGTGCCAGCAGTGCCCAAATAGCGGGGGGCAGAGATACGCAGTATTTT
.	TRBJ2-7	.	TRBV7-2	CASSLALALTYEQYF	TGTGCCAGCAGCTTAGCGCTGGCATTAACCTACGAGCAGTACTTC
TRBD1	TRBJ2-7	.	TRBV27	CASRATGKRHEQYF	TGTGCCAGCAGGGCGACAGGGAAACGCCACGAGCAGTACTTC
.	TRBJ1-4	.	TRBV7-3	CASSVRVETNEKLFF	TGTGCCAGCAGCGTCAGGGTCGAGACCAATGAAAAACTGTTTTTT
.	TRBJ1-3	.	TRBV10-3	CATTGLENTIYF	TGTGCCACGACGGGACTTGAAAACACCATATATTTT
TRBD2	TRBJ2-1	.	TRBV7-2	CASSLRLAGGQNEQFF	TGTGCCAGCAGCCTCCGGCTAGCGGGGGGGCAGAATGAGCAGTTCTTC
.	TRBJ2-3	.	TRBV30	CAWAWQALSTDTQYF	TGTGCCTGGGCCTGGCAGGCCCTTAGTACAGATACGCAGTATTTT
.	TRBJ1-5	.	TRBV6-1	CASSERGNPIFYSNQPQHF	TGTGCCAGCAGTGAACGAGGTAACCCTATATTTTATAGCAATCAGCCCCAGCATTTT
.	TRBJ2-7	.	TRBV2	CASSGAVYEQYF	TGTGCCAGCAGTGGGGCAGTTTACGAGCAGTACTTC
.	TRBJ1-1	medium-sized	TRBV7-2	CASSLDYTGEAFF	TGTGCCAGCAGCTTAGACTATACAGGGGAAGCTTTCTTT
TRBD1	TRBJ2-2	.	TRBV7-2	CASSLGQGVTGELFF	TGTGCCAGCAGCTTAGGACAGGGGGTCACCGGGGAGCTGTTTTTT
.	TRBJ1-2	.	TRBV7-9	CASSFIEGANYGYTF	TGTGCCAGCAGCTTCATCGAAGGGGCTAACTATGGCTACACCTTC
TRBD2	TRBJ2-5	.	TRBV6-2/TRBV6-3	CASSTGGAKTQYF	TGTGCCAGCAGTACCGGGGGGGCAAAGACCCAGTACTTC
.	TRBJ2-7	.	TRBV7-2	CASSPQVRAVYEQYF	TGTGCCAGCAGCCCCCAAGTCAGGGCGGTCTACGAGCAGTACTTC
.	TRBJ1-2	.	TRBV7-3	CASSLWGANQGSGGYTF	TGTGCCAGCAGCTTATGGGGCGCGAACCAGGGTTCGGGTGGCTACACCTTC
TRBD1	TRBJ2-1	.	TRBV19	CATRDRVPDNEQFF	TGTGCCACTCGCGACAGGGTCCCCGACAATGAGCAGTTCTTC
.	TRBJ2-7	.	TRBV7-9	CASSLGGVYEQYF	TGTGCCAGCAGCTTAGGGGGGGTCTACGAGCAGTACTTC